Listed below are T cell receptor beta chains from one sample, sequenced in a study of T cell responses to AZD1222 COVID-19 vaccine. Produced via immunoSEQ multiplex PCR; TCRdb's table is partial and in-frame only. This table holds 86,000 or so clones, approximately 89% found once. The specimen comprised peripheral blood, sampled on day 0 of AZD1222 vaccination. The receptors originated from an adult in good health. CDR3s include the opening cysteine and the closing phenylalanine or tryptophan. Fields, in order: D gene, J gene, clone size, V gene, CDR3 DNA, CDR3 protein. D genes are given only for firm matches. Where a row states a size, it is once, few, many or the class of an expanded clone; other rows omit it.

d_gene: .; j_gene: TRBJ2-1; abundance: .; v_gene: TRBV13; CDR3nt: TGTGCCAGCAGCTCCCTGGGGCGCGAGCAGTTCTTC; CDR3aa: CASSSLGREQFF
d_gene: TRBD2; j_gene: TRBJ2-3; abundance: .; v_gene: TRBV3-1/TRBV3-2; CDR3nt: TGTGCCAGCAGCCAATTACTAGCGTATACGCAGTATTTT; CDR3aa: CASSQLLAYTQYF
d_gene: TRBD1; j_gene: TRBJ2-1; abundance: .; v_gene: TRBV19; CDR3nt: TGTGCCAGTACTCAACAGGGGGCGAATGAGCAGTTCTTC; CDR3aa: CASTQQGANEQFF
d_gene: .; j_gene: TRBJ2-5; abundance: once; v_gene: TRBV7-9; CDR3nt: TGTGCCAGCAGCTTGGACACTCAGGAGACCCAGTACTTC; CDR3aa: CASSLDTQETQYF
d_gene: .; j_gene: TRBJ2-1; abundance: once; v_gene: TRBV11-2; CDR3nt: TGTGCCAGCAGCTTAGATCCGGCAGTGAATGAGCAGTTCTTC; CDR3aa: CASSLDPAVNEQFF
d_gene: .; j_gene: TRBJ1-2; abundance: .; v_gene: TRBV30; CDR3nt: TGTGCCTGGACCCAAGTAGGGAACGGCTACACCTTC; CDR3aa: CAWTQVGNGYTF
d_gene: .; j_gene: TRBJ2-7; abundance: .; v_gene: TRBV3-1/TRBV3-2; CDR3nt: TGTGCCAGCAGCCAAAACCAGGGCACCAGGTCTTACTCCTACGAGCAGTACTTC; CDR3aa: CASSQNQGTRSYSYEQYF
d_gene: TRBD2; j_gene: TRBJ2-3; abundance: .; v_gene: TRBV2; CDR3nt: TGTGCCAGATTACTAGCGGGAGGATCAGATACGCAGTATTTT; CDR3aa: CARLLAGGSDTQYF
d_gene: .; j_gene: TRBJ2-7; abundance: .; v_gene: TRBV18; CDR3nt: TGTGCCAGCTCACGGGACGCTACCTACGAGCAGTACTTC; CDR3aa: CASSRDATYEQYF
d_gene: .; j_gene: TRBJ2-7; abundance: .; v_gene: TRBV18; CDR3nt: TGTGCCAGCTCACCAAGACAAGCTTCGAACTACGAGCAGTACTTC; CDR3aa: CASSPRQASNYEQYF
d_gene: TRBD1; j_gene: TRBJ1-2; abundance: .; v_gene: TRBV6-5; CDR3nt: TGTGCCAGCAGTTTGGACAGGTGGGGCAATGGCTACACCTTC; CDR3aa: CASSLDRWGNGYTF
d_gene: TRBD1; j_gene: TRBJ1-6; abundance: .; v_gene: TRBV7-9; CDR3nt: TGTGCCAGCAACCCTAGGGGACAGGGCGGCTCACCCCTCCACTTT; CDR3aa: CASNPRGQGGSPLHF
d_gene: .; j_gene: TRBJ2-5; abundance: .; v_gene: TRBV7-2; CDR3nt: TGTGCCAGCAGCTCTAGCCCCGGGGAGACCCAGTACTTC; CDR3aa: CASSSSPGETQYF
d_gene: TRBD1; j_gene: TRBJ1-6; abundance: .; v_gene: TRBV2; CDR3nt: TGTGCCAGCAGCTTAGGACAGGGAAATCGGAATTCACCCCTCCACTTT; CDR3aa: CASSLGQGNRNSPLHF
d_gene: .; j_gene: TRBJ1-1; abundance: .; v_gene: TRBV5-1; CDR3nt: TGCGCCAGCAGCGTGAATAGTGGGATGAACACTGAAGCTTTCTTT; CDR3aa: CASSVNSGMNTEAFF
d_gene: TRBD1; j_gene: TRBJ1-1; abundance: .; v_gene: TRBV4-1; CDR3nt: TGCGCCAGCAGCCAGGGGTGGGACAGGACCATGAACACTGAAGCTTTCTTT; CDR3aa: CASSQGWDRTMNTEAFF
d_gene: .; j_gene: TRBJ2-2; abundance: few; v_gene: TRBV27; CDR3nt: TGTGCCAGCAGTCTCGGGCCCTTCGGCGGGGAGCTGTTTTTT; CDR3aa: CASSLGPFGGELFF
d_gene: TRBD1; j_gene: TRBJ2-7; abundance: .; v_gene: TRBV5-1; CDR3nt: TGCGCCAGCAGCACCGGGACAGGGGGCAAATACGAGCAGTACTTC; CDR3aa: CASSTGTGGKYEQYF
d_gene: TRBD1; j_gene: TRBJ2-1; abundance: few; v_gene: TRBV18; CDR3nt: TGTGCCAGCTCACCACTGGGACAGGGGAGTACTGAGCAGTTCTTC; CDR3aa: CASSPLGQGSTEQFF
d_gene: .; j_gene: TRBJ2-1; abundance: .; v_gene: TRBV19; CDR3nt: TGTGCCAGTAGTATAGGCACAGGGATAAAGGGAGGTGAGCAGTTCTTC; CDR3aa: CASSIGTGIKGGEQFF
d_gene: TRBD1; j_gene: TRBJ1-2; abundance: .; v_gene: TRBV15; CDR3nt: TGTGCCACCAGCAGAGATGCGAATGGGGGACAGGCCGGCTACACCTTC; CDR3aa: CATSRDANGGQAGYTF
d_gene: .; j_gene: TRBJ1-6; abundance: .; v_gene: TRBV7-9; CDR3nt: TGTGCCAGCAGCTTAGTAGGGACCGGAGGATCACCCCTCCACTTT; CDR3aa: CASSLVGTGGSPLHF
d_gene: TRBD1; j_gene: TRBJ1-3; abundance: .; v_gene: TRBV30; CDR3nt: TGTGCCTGGAGACATGACAGGGGGCGTGGAAACACCATATATTTT; CDR3aa: CAWRHDRGRGNTIYF
d_gene: .; j_gene: TRBJ1-2; abundance: .; v_gene: TRBV15; CDR3nt: TGTGCCACCAGCCCGCGCCGATTTTCTCGGGGGCGTTATGGCTACACCTTC; CDR3aa: CATSPRRFSRGRYGYTF
d_gene: TRBD1; j_gene: TRBJ1-4; abundance: .; v_gene: TRBV6-1; CDR3nt: TGTGCCAGCAGCCAGTCAGGGGGCGTTGAAAAACTGTTTTTT; CDR3aa: CASSQSGGVEKLFF
d_gene: .; j_gene: TRBJ2-3; abundance: few; v_gene: TRBV11-3; CDR3nt: TGTGCCAGCAGCTTAGACCGTACAGATACGCAGTATTTT; CDR3aa: CASSLDRTDTQYF
d_gene: TRBD1; j_gene: TRBJ2-1; abundance: once; v_gene: TRBV4-3; CDR3nt: TGCGCCAGCAGCCAAGGTCCAACCCACAGGGGGCGTGGGGAGCAGTTCTTC; CDR3aa: CASSQGPTHRGRGEQFF
d_gene: .; j_gene: TRBJ2-1; abundance: .; v_gene: TRBV19; CDR3nt: TGTGCCAGTAGTAGGGCAGGGTCAGACAATGAGCAGTTCTTC; CDR3aa: CASSRAGSDNEQFF
d_gene: .; j_gene: TRBJ1-6; abundance: .; v_gene: TRBV3-1/TRBV3-2; CDR3nt: TGTGCCAGCAGCCAAGTGGAGGGCGATTCACCCCTCCACTTT; CDR3aa: CASSQVEGDSPLHF
d_gene: .; j_gene: TRBJ2-7; abundance: .; v_gene: TRBV18; CDR3nt: TGTGCCAGCTCACTTGACTTTAGCTCCTACGAGCAGTACTTC; CDR3aa: CASSLDFSSYEQYF
d_gene: .; j_gene: TRBJ2-3; abundance: .; v_gene: TRBV24-1; CDR3nt: TGTGCCACCGCGGGGACAGCCACAGATACGCAGTATTTT; CDR3aa: CATAGTATDTQYF
d_gene: TRBD1; j_gene: TRBJ2-7; abundance: .; v_gene: TRBV6-5; CDR3nt: TGTGCCAGCAGTCCCCCCGGACAGGGGTCCGAGCAGTACTTC; CDR3aa: CASSPPGQGSEQYF
d_gene: TRBD2; j_gene: TRBJ2-1; abundance: .; v_gene: TRBV3-1/TRBV3-2; CDR3nt: TGTGCCAGCAGCTACACAGCGACTAGCGGGGCCCTTGGTGAGCAGTTCTTC; CDR3aa: CASSYTATSGALGEQFF
d_gene: TRBD1; j_gene: TRBJ1-6; abundance: .; v_gene: TRBV12-5; CDR3nt: TGTGCTAGTGGTGAACAGGGGGCGCACTCACCCCTCCACTTT; CDR3aa: CASGEQGAHSPLHF
d_gene: .; j_gene: TRBJ2-2; abundance: .; v_gene: TRBV9; CDR3nt: TGTGCCAGCAGCGTAGGGAGTAGCACCGGGGAGCTGTTTTTT; CDR3aa: CASSVGSSTGELFF
d_gene: .; j_gene: TRBJ2-1; abundance: .; v_gene: TRBV6-5; CDR3nt: TGTGCCAGCAGTTACTCGCGGCGGGCTGGAGGCAATGAGCAGTTCTTC; CDR3aa: CASSYSRRAGGNEQFF
d_gene: .; j_gene: TRBJ2-7; abundance: once; v_gene: TRBV3-1/TRBV3-2; CDR3nt: TGTGCCAGCAGCCAAGGGACGGTTTCCTACGAGCAGTACTTC; CDR3aa: CASSQGTVSYEQYF
d_gene: .; j_gene: TRBJ1-6; abundance: once; v_gene: TRBV7-2; CDR3nt: TGTGCCAGCAGCTTGACAGAAGTTGTTAATTCACCCCTCCACTTT; CDR3aa: CASSLTEVVNSPLHF
d_gene: .; j_gene: TRBJ1-6; abundance: .; v_gene: TRBV27; CDR3nt: TGTGCCAGCACCAGCCGGTATAATTCACCCCTCCACTTT; CDR3aa: CASTSRYNSPLHF
d_gene: .; j_gene: TRBJ2-1; abundance: once; v_gene: TRBV2; CDR3nt: TGTGCCAGCAGCCGACTAGTGGACAATGAGCAGTTCTTC; CDR3aa: CASSRLVDNEQFF
d_gene: .; j_gene: TRBJ2-5; abundance: .; v_gene: TRBV15; CDR3nt: TGTGCCACCAGCAGAGGGAAAAAAGAGACCCAGTACTTC; CDR3aa: CATSRGKKETQYF
d_gene: .; j_gene: TRBJ1-1; abundance: few; v_gene: TRBV12-3/TRBV12-4; CDR3nt: TGTGCCAGCAGTCATCCCCACCCCACTGAAGCTTTCTTT; CDR3aa: CASSHPHPTEAFF
d_gene: .; j_gene: TRBJ1-5; abundance: .; v_gene: TRBV12-3/TRBV12-4; CDR3nt: TGTGCCAGCAGTTTAGACGGAGATCAGCCCCAGCATTTT; CDR3aa: CASSLDGDQPQHF
d_gene: TRBD1; j_gene: TRBJ2-7; abundance: .; v_gene: TRBV5-6; CDR3nt: TGTGCCAGCAGCTTCCTCGGGACAGGGGCCTACGAGCAGTACTTC; CDR3aa: CASSFLGTGAYEQYF
d_gene: .; j_gene: TRBJ2-2; abundance: once; v_gene: TRBV2; CDR3nt: TGTGCCAGCAGCCCACAAAACACCGGGGAGCTGTTTTTT; CDR3aa: CASSPQNTGELFF
d_gene: TRBD1; j_gene: TRBJ1-6; abundance: .; v_gene: TRBV7-8; CDR3nt: TGTGCCAGCAGCTTAGGAGGGACAGGGCATTCACCCCTCCACTTT; CDR3aa: CASSLGGTGHSPLHF
d_gene: TRBD1; j_gene: TRBJ2-7; abundance: .; v_gene: TRBV6-5; CDR3nt: TGTGCCAGCAGCTCCGGGACAGGGGGTGAGCAGTACTTC; CDR3aa: CASSSGTGGEQYF
d_gene: .; j_gene: TRBJ1-2; abundance: .; v_gene: TRBV12-3/TRBV12-4; CDR3nt: TGTGCCAGCAGAATAGGGGGGGCAAGGGGCTACACCTTC; CDR3aa: CASRIGGARGYTF
d_gene: .; j_gene: TRBJ1-5; abundance: .; v_gene: TRBV10-1; CDR3nt: TGCGCCAGCAGTGGGCAGGGTAATCAGCCCCAGCATTTT; CDR3aa: CASSGQGNQPQHF
d_gene: TRBD1; j_gene: TRBJ2-7; abundance: .; v_gene: TRBV14; CDR3nt: TGTGCCAGCAGCGCCGACAGGGGGCCCTACGAGCAGTACTTC; CDR3aa: CASSADRGPYEQYF
d_gene: TRBD1; j_gene: TRBJ2-1; abundance: once; v_gene: TRBV3-1/TRBV3-2; CDR3nt: TGTGCCAGCAGCCAACCGGGACAGGGTTACAATGAGCAGTTCTTC; CDR3aa: CASSQPGQGYNEQFF
d_gene: .; j_gene: TRBJ2-7; abundance: .; v_gene: TRBV5-1; CDR3nt: TGCGCCAGCAGCTTGGGATGGGTTGGACAAGCCTACGAGCAGTACTTC; CDR3aa: CASSLGWVGQAYEQYF
d_gene: TRBD1; j_gene: TRBJ2-7; abundance: once; v_gene: TRBV5-1; CDR3nt: TGCGCCAGCAGCCAGGGACAGGCCGTCTACGAGCAGTACTTC; CDR3aa: CASSQGQAVYEQYF
d_gene: TRBD1; j_gene: TRBJ1-1; abundance: .; v_gene: TRBV6-6; CDR3nt: TGTGCCAGCAGTCCTCGACAGGGTGACACTGAAGCTTTCTTT; CDR3aa: CASSPRQGDTEAFF
d_gene: TRBD2; j_gene: TRBJ2-1; abundance: .; v_gene: TRBV5-1; CDR3nt: TGCGCCAGCAGCATTGGGGGGGACTACAATGAGCAGTTCTTC; CDR3aa: CASSIGGDYNEQFF
d_gene: .; j_gene: TRBJ2-3; abundance: .; v_gene: TRBV5-1; CDR3nt: TGCGCCAGCAGCTTGGGTAGTTCGGATACGCAGTATTTT; CDR3aa: CASSLGSSDTQYF